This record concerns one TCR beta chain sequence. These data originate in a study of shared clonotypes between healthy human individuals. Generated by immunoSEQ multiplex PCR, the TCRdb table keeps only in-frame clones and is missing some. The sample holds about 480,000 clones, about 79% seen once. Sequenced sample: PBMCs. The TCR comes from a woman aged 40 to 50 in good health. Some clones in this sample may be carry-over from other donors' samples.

The CDR3 region has the DNA TGTGCCAGCAGTTCCTTATTTAGCGGGAGGTGGAACGAGCAGTACTTC. Translation: CASSSLFSGRWNEQYF. The chain has TRBV28 and TRBJ2-7; 10 bases line up with TRBD2. Trimming took 4 bases from V and 5 from J; bases not matched to a gene: 11. Germline CDR1 and CDR2: MDHEN and SYDVKM. This CDR3 is built from 16 residues.